This entry lists 27 T cell receptor beta chains sequenced from one sample in a study of Ad26.COV2.S vaccination and SARS-CoV-2 variants. Regarding treatment: some 19 received Ad26.COV2.S at low or high dose, single or two shots; 5 received placebo; per-sample allocation not given. Sampling happened 63 days after the first vaccine or placebo injection. Only in-frame clones appear in the TCRdb table, and some are missing; sequencing was by immunoSEQ multiplex PCR. The top ten hold roughly 3% of the sample, which has over 350,000 clones, more than 85% seen once. The specimen was peripheral blood, collected in a trial of Ad26.COV2.S vaccine versus placebo. These receptors were obtained from a person between 18 and 65 years old who received the Ad26.COV2.S COVID-19 vaccine or a placebo.

This chain uses TRBV7-6 with TRBJ2-5, with TRBD2 matching 8 bases. After removal of 3 bases from V and 5 bases from J, the junction contained 11 bases not matched to a gene. CDR1 SGHVS and CDR2 FNYEAQ come from the germline V gene. CDR3 length equals 16 residues. The CDR3, as DNA: TGTGCCAGCAGCTTTGGCTCCTCGGGGGGGCGGGAGACCCAGTACTTC. Its translation is CASSFGSSGGRETQYF.

The chain uses TRBV19 and TRBJ2-1; D is uncertain. The CDR3 runs to 14 residues. Germline CDR1 LNHDA, CDR2 SQIVND (reference sequence). Trimming took off 4 bases at V and 0 bases at J, with 7 bases between the two ends. CDR3 loop: CASSTLHSYNEQFF. In nucleotides, the CDR3 is TGTGCCAGTAGTACACTCCACTCCTACAATGAGCAGTTCTTC.

This rearrangement joins TRBV5-1 to TRBJ2-7; D is uncertain. There are 16 residues in the CDR3. Trimming removed 4 bases from V and 2 bases from J, with 19 bases in between. Germline CDR1 SGHRS, CDR2 YFSETQ. The CDR3 loop reads CASSQLDGTLTYEQYF. DNA of the CDR3: TGCGCCAGCAGCCAATTAGACGGTACCTTGACCTACGAGCAGTACTTC.

The chain joins TRBV7-9 to TRBJ1-6, with D perhaps TRBD1 (6 bases). Germline CDR1 and CDR2: SEHNR and FQNEAQ (reference sequence). Deletions cut 6 bases from V and 6 bases from J, with 15 bases between. The CDR3 covers 15 residues. CDR3 DNA: TGTGCCAGCAGACCAAAGGGGGAGTTTAATTCACCCCTCCACTTT. Protein product: CASRPKGEFNSPLHF.

This clone has a handful of counts. The chain couples TRBV7-9 to TRBJ2-7; no reliable D call. Trimming took off 4 bases at V and 2 bases at J, with 15 bases between the two ends. CDR1 and CDR2 from the germline V gene are SEHNR and FQNEAQ (reference sequence). The CDR3 is 15 residues long. CDR3 DNA: TGTGCCAGCAGCTGGACCGGAGACAAAACCTACGAGCAGTACTTC. It specifies CASSWTGDKTYEQYF. Supplemented by reference TRBV7-9 and TRBJ2-7, the full variable domain reads DTGVSQNPRHKITKRGQNVTFRCDPISEHNRLYWYRQTLGQGPEFLTYFQNEAQLEKSRLLSDRFSAERPKGSFSTLEIQRTEQGDSAMYLCASSWTGDKTYEQYFGPGTRLTVT.

The chain links TRBV20-1 to TRBJ1-1; D gene unclear. The CDR3 loop spans 11 amino acids. Trimming took off 1 base at V and 7 bases at J, with 7 bases between the two ends. The germline gives CDR1 DFQATT, CDR2 SNEGSKA (reference sequence). The CDR3 is CSARGDGEAFF. DNA of the CDR3: TGCAGTGCTAGAGGGGATGGTGAAGCTTTCTTT.

This rearrangement joins TRBV27 to TRBJ1-5, with D possibly being TRBD1 (6 bases). CDR1 and CDR2 from the germline V gene are MNHEY and SMNVEV (reference sequence). There are 13 residues in the CDR3. V was clipped by 6 bases and J by 5 bases, with 11 bases between them. The CDR3 reads CASRRQADQPQHF. As DNA, the CDR3 is TGTGCCAGCAGGCGACAGGCCGATCAGCCCCAGCATTTT.

V is TRBV10-3 and J is TRBJ2-7; 7 nucleotides match TRBD1. From germline, CDR1 is ENHRY and CDR2 SYGVKD. V was pared by 0 bases and J by 3 bases, with 8 bases of the junction left unmatched. This CDR3 is built from 16 residues. CDR3 in amino acids: CAISESGDRANYEQYF. The CDR3 DNA reads as TGTGCCATCAGTGAGTCGGGAGACAGGGCGAACTACGAGCAGTACTTC.

In nucleotides, the CDR3 is TGTGCCAGCAGCGTAGAACTTTACAGCAAGCGCTATGGCTACACCTTC. It specifies CASSVELYSKRYGYTF. The V and J genes are TRBV9 and TRBJ1-2, with unresolved D. V dropped 0 bases and J dropped 4 bases, with 16 bases sitting between them. The CDR3 is made up of 16 amino acids. CDR1 and CDR2 from the germline V gene are SGDLS and YYNGEE.

A few counts support this clone. The chain couples TRBV19 to TRBJ1-5; 9 nucleotides align to TRBD1. CDR1 is LNHDA, CDR2 SQIVND, per germline (reference sequence). V lost 7 bases, J lost 2 bases, and 6 bases stayed unmatched. This CDR3 spans 15 amino acids. The CDR3 region has the DNA TGTGCCAGTACCGGGACAGGGTTTGGCAATCAGCCCCAGCATTTT. This gives the protein CASTGTGFGNQPQHF.

The CDR3: CASSLLSHLNTEAFF. In DNA, the CDR3 is TGTGCCAGCAGTCTCCTATCTCACTTGAACACTGAAGCTTTCTTT. The chain employs TRBV27 and TRBJ1-1; D not certain. The CDR3 has 15 residues. The V gene's germline CDR1 is MNHEY and CDR2 SMNVEV (reference sequence). Trimming took off 5 bases at V and 0 bases at J, with 13 bases between the two ends.

This clone occurred once. The chain is built from TRBV4-2 and TRBJ2-5; D uncertain. This CDR3 has 14 residues. V was cut by 0 bases and J by 0 bases, with 5 bases left in between. Germline CDR1 reads LGHNA; CDR2 reads YNFKEQ. In DNA, the CDR3 is TGTGCCAGCAGCCAAGAAGAATACCAAGAGACCCAGTACTTC. This gives the protein CASSQEEYQETQYF.

CDR3 sequence: CASRLGAGTYEQYF. CDR3 nucleotides: TGTGCCAGCAGACTAGGGGCGGGTACCTACGAGCAGTACTTC. The chain recombines TRBV7-2 with TRBJ2-7; the D call may be TRBD1 or TRBD2 (5 bases each). The length of the CDR3 is 14 residues. Germline V lookup: CDR1 SGHTA, CDR2 FQGNSA. Trimming removed 6 bases at V and 2 bases at J, with 14 bases between.

The chain links TRBV3-1 (or the pseudogene TRBV3-2) to TRBJ1-3; D is ambiguous. Per germline, CDR1 LGHDT and CDR2 YNNKEL (reference sequence). V was pared by 0 bases and J by 3 bases, with 9 bases between. This CDR3 spans 15 amino acids. The CDR3 loop is CASSQDQDRGNTIYF. The DNA for the CDR3 is TGTGCCAGCAGCCAAGATCAAGACCGTGGAAACACCATATATTTT.

This clone was found once. The V and J genes are TRBV2 and TRBJ1-1; the match to TRBD1 covers 7 bases. The V segment lost 3 bases and the J segment 2 bases; nucleotides outside the gene matches: 6. The CDR3 runs to 15 residues. Germline CDR1 and CDR2: SNHLY and FYNNEI. The CDR3 is CASSDRGQLNTEAFF. CDR3 DNA sequence: TGTGCCAGCAGTGATAGGGGACAGTTAAACACTGAAGCTTTCTTT.

The chain carries TRBV10-3 and TRBJ1-1, with D unclear. The germline V gene has CDR1 ENHRY and CDR2 SYGVKD. The CDR3 length is 13 residues. V dropped 3 bases and J dropped 2 bases, with 7 bases sitting between them. The CDR3 DNA follows: TGTGCCATCAGTGAAGGACTTAACACTGAAGCTTTCTTT. Its protein is CAISEGLNTEAFF.

The chain combines TRBV7-9 with TRBJ2-1; D gene ambiguous. CDR1 and CDR2 from the germline V gene are SEHNR and FQNEAQ (reference sequence). CDR3 length equals 13 residues. V lost 0 bases, J lost 6 bases, and 6 bases lay in between. CDR3 sequence reads: CASSLAFGNEQFF. DNA for the CDR3: TGTGCCAGCAGCTTAGCGTTTGGCAATGAGCAGTTCTTC. Variable domain in full (rest from reference TRBV7-9 and TRBJ2-1): DTGVSQNPRHKITKRGQNVTFRCDPISEHNRLYWYRQTLGQGPEFLTYFQNEAQLEKSRLLSDRFSAERPKGSFSTLEIQRTEQGDSAMYLCASSLAFGNEQFFGPGTRLTVL.

The chain combines TRBV7-2 with TRBJ2-1; D gene ambiguous. Trimming cost V 0 bases and J 2 bases, with 5 bases left between them. CDR1 is SGHTA and CDR2 is FQGNSA in the germline V gene. This CDR3 has 14 amino acids. The DNA for the CDR3 is TGTGCCAGCAGCTTAGCGGGCACCTACAATGAGCAGTTCTTC. Translated: CASSLAGTYNEQFF.

The rearrangement uses TRBV7-9 and TRBJ1-1, with D possibly being TRBD1 (5 bases). This CDR3 has 13 amino acids. Trimming took 6 bases from V and 5 from J, leaving 13 bases between them. Looked up from germline, CDR1 is SEHNR and CDR2 is FQNEAQ (reference sequence). The CDR3 region is CASSSAGSTEAFF. The DNA for the CDR3 is TGTGCCAGCAGTAGCGCAGGGAGTACTGAAGCTTTCTTT.

The rearrangement links TRBV2 to TRBJ2-1; no firm D call. CDR3 length: 13 residues. Germline V CDR1 and CDR2: SNHLY, FYNNEI. Deletions cut 3 bases from V and 4 bases from J, with 7 bases between. CDR3: CASSDQDYNEQFF. Written as DNA, the CDR3 is TGTGCCAGCAGTGATCAGGATTACAATGAGCAGTTCTTC.

J is TRBJ1-5 and V is TRBV19, with D possibly TRBD1 on 5 matching bases. Trimming shortened V by 3 bases and J by 9 bases, and 18 bases separated the two germline ends. CDR3 length: 15 residues. CDR1 LNHDA and CDR2 SQIVND come from the germline V gene (reference sequence). CDR3 region: CASSISPAQGVPQHF. CDR3 nucleotide sequence: TGTGCCAGTAGTATTTCCCCGGCCCAGGGCGTGCCCCAGCATTTT.

V gene TRBV6-5 combines with J gene TRBJ1-2; D uncertain. Germline V gene data show CDR1 as MNHEY and CDR2 as SVGAGI. The CDR3 is 14 residues long. V dropped 11 bases and J dropped 3 bases, with 19 bases sitting between them. This chain's CDR3 is CAETEGPDYYGYTF. The CDR3 DNA is TGTGCCGAGACCGAGGGTCCCGATTACTATGGCTACACCTTC.

This chain connects TRBV2 to TRBJ1-4; D not resolved. Germline V gene sequence: CDR1 SNHLY, CDR2 FYNNEI. The CDR3 consists of 14 residues. The ends were cut back, 7 bases at V and 3 bases at J, with 12 bases in the middle. In DNA form, the CDR3 reads TGTGCCAGCATTATATCACACTCTAATGAAAAACTGTTTTTT. Translation: CASIISHSNEKLFF.

The chain employs TRBV6-2 or TRBV6-3 and TRBJ2-1, with D possibly TRBD2 on 5 matching bases. V dropped 6 bases and J dropped 6 bases, with 21 bases sitting between them. Germline V gene data show CDR1 as MNHEY and CDR2 as SVGEGT. This CDR3 contains 16 residues. CDR3 residues: CASSQPSSSERNEQFF. CDR3 bases: TGTGCCAGCAGCCAACCGTCTAGCAGCGAGCGCAATGAGCAGTTCTTC.

This clone was counted a few times. The CDR3 nucleotides are TGCGCCAGCAGCCAACACGGACAGGTCCAAGAGACCCAGTACTTC. It encodes CASSQHGQVQETQYF. The chain couples TRBV4-1 to TRBJ2-5, with TRBD1 identical over 7 bases. In germline, CDR1 is MGHRA, CDR2 YSYEKL. This CDR3 spans 15 amino acids. J gave up 1 base and V 2 bases, and 4 bases lay outside the gene matches.

DNA for the CDR3: TGTGCCAGCAAGGGCCAGGGGGGGAACACTGAAGCTTTCTTT. Translated, it gives CASKGQGGNTEAFF. The chain joins TRBV2 to TRBJ1-1, with 7 nucleotides matching TRBD1. Germline V CDR1 and CDR2: SNHLY, FYNNEI. CDR3 length: 14 amino acids. V shed 7 bases, J shed 1 base, and the junction held 6 bases outside the gene matches.

The J gene is TRBJ2-5, the V gene TRBV15; D could derive from TRBD1 or TRBD2 (6 bases each). The germline V gene encodes CDR1 LNHNV and CDR2 YYDKDF (reference sequence). The CDR3 is 16 residues long. V lost 1 base and J 2 bases, leaving 14 bases between the germline ends. The CDR3 reads CATSRVGGRGQETQYF. In DNA, the CDR3 is TGTGCCACCAGCAGAGTGGGGGGCAGGGGACAAGAGACCCAGTACTTC.